This T cell receptor (beta chain) was observed in a study of post-analysis software for immune sequencing data. At the level of the study: Secondary progressive, relapsing-remitting and progressive-relapsing multiple sclerosis were among the included disease courses. Study-wide results and limits: Patients used five TRBV segments, including TRBV5-6, TRBV5-1 and TRBV20-1, more often than controls. Samples from a shared batch, those prepared together, strongly co-clustered by F measure.

A remark on this clonotype: Its antigen is not known.

cDNA libraries for TCR beta contained unique molecular identifiers. The source material, about 0.85 to 11 million T cells, gave rise to roughly 500,000 cDNA molecules. TCRdb re-called the PCR reads with MiXCR, one entry per CDR3 protein. The data hold 700,000 to 900,000 distinct CDR3 sequences, with under 60% observed a single time. Germline CDR1 is MGHRA and CDR2 is YSYEKL. J lost 6 bases, V lost 0 bases, and 6 bases had no gene match. This CDR3 has 17 residues. The sample taken for sequencing was blood. The sequence was collected from a girl aged 10-17 years with multiple sclerosis. The rearrangement joins TRBV4-1 to TRBJ2-2, with 11 bases aligning to TRBD2. The DNA of the CDR3 is TGCGCCAGCAGCCAAGATGGTGGACTAGCGGGCGCCGGGGAGCTGTTTTTT. Encoded protein: CASSQDGGLAGAGELFF.